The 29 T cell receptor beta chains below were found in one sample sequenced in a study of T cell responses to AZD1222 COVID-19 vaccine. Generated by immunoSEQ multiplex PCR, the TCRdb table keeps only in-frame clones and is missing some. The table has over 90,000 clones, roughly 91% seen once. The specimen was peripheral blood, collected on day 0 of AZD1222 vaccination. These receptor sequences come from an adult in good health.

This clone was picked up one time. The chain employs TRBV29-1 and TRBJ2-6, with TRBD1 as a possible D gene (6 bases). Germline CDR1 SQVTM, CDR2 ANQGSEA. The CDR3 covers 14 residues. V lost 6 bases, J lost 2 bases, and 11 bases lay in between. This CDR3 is CSVQGKAGANVLTF. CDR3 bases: TGCAGCGTACAGGGAAAGGCTGGGGCCAACGTCCTGACTTTC.

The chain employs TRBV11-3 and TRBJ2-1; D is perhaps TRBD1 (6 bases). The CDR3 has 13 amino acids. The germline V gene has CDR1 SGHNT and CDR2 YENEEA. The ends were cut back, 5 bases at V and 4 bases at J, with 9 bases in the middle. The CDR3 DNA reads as TGTGCCAGCAGCCCTACAGGGTACAATGAGCAGTTCTTC. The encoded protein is CASSPTGYNEQFF.

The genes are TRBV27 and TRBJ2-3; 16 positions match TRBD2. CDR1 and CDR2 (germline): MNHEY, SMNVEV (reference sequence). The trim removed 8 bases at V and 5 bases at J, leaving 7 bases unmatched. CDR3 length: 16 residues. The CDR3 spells CASGGLAGGPGDTQYF. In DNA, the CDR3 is TGTGCCAGCGGGGGACTAGCGGGAGGGCCAGGAGATACGCAGTATTTT.

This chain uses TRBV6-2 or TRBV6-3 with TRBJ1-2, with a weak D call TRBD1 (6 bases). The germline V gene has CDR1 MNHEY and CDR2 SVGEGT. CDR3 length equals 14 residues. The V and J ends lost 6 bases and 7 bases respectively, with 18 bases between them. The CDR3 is CASSPQGTSVGYTF. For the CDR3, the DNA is TGTGCCAGCAGCCCACAGGGTACATCAGTTGGCTACACCTTC.

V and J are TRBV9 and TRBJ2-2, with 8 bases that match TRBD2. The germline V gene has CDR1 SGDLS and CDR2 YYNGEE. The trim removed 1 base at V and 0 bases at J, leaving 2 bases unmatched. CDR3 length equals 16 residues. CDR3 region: CASSVTSGANTGELFF. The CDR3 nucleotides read TGTGCCAGCAGCGTAACTAGCGGTGCGAACACCGGGGAGCTGTTTTTT.

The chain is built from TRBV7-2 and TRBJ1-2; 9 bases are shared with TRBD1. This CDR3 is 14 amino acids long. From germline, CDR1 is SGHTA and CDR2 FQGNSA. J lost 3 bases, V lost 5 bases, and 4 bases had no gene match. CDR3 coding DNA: TGTGCCAGCAGCGCACGGACAGGGGACTATGGCTACACCTTC. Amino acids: CASSARTGDYGYTF.

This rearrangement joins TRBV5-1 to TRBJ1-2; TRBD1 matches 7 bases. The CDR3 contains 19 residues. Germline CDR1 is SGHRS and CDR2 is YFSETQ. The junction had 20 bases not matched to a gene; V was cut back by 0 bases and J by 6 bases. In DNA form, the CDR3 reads TGCGCCAGCAGCTTGGAAAATAAGGCAGGGGGTATGTCCTCCGATGGCTACACCTTC. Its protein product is CASSLENKAGGMSSDGYTF.

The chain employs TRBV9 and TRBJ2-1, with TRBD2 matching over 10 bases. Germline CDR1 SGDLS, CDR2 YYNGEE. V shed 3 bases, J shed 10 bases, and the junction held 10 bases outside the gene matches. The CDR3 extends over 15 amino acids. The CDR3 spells CASSDSGRVGGEQFF. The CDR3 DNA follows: TGTGCCAGCAGCGACAGCGGGAGGGTTGGGGGCGAGCAGTTCTTC.

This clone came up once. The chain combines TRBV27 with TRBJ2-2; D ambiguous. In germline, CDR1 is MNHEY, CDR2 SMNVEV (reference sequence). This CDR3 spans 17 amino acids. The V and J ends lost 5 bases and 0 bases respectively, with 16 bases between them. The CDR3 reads CASSRPPTGPNTGELFF. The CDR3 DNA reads TGTGCCAGCAGTAGGCCTCCTACCGGGCCGAACACCGGGGAGCTGTTTTTT.

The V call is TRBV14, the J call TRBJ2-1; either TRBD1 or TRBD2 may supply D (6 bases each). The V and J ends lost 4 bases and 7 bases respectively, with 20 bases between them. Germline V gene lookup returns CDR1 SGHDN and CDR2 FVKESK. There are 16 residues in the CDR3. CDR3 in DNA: TGTGCCAGCAGCCTAGACCCGGGGGCTGTCGGGAATGAGCAGTTCTTC. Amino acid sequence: CASSLDPGAVGNEQFF.

This CDR3 reads CASRHGTGREQYF. The CDR3 DNA reads TGTGCCAGTCGCCACGGCACGGGTCGGGAGCAGTACTTC. This sequence joins TRBV19 and TRBJ2-7; D remains ambiguous. The V end lost 8 bases, the J end lost 7 bases, and 18 bases lay between the germline ends. Germline V gene lookup returns CDR1 LNHDA and CDR2 SQIVND (reference sequence). This CDR3 has 13 residues.

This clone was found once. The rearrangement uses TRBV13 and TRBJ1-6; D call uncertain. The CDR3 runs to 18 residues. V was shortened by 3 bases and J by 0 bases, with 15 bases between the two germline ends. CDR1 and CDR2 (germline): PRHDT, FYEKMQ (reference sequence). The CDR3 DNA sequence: TGTGCCAGCAGCTTCTCGGGAATTAGTGGCTCCTATAATTCACCCCTCCACTTT. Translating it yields CASSFSGISGSYNSPLHF.

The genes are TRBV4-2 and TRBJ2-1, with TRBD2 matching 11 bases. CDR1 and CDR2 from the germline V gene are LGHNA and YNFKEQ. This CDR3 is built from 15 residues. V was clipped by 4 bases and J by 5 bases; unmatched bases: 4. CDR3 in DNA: TGTGCCAGCAGCCTTAGCGGGAGGGCCGACAATGAGCAGTTCTTC. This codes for CASSLSGRADNEQFF.

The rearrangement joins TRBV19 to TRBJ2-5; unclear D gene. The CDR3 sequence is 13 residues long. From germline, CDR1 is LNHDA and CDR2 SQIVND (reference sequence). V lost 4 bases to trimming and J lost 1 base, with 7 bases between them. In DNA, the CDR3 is TGTGCCAGTAGTACAGCACTCCAAGAGACCCAGTACTTC. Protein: CASSTALQETQYF.

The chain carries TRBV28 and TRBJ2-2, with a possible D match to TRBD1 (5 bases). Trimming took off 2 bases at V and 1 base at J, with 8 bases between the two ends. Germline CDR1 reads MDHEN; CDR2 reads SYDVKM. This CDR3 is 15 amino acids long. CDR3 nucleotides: TGTGCCAGCAGTTTAATAGGGGAGAACACCGGGGAGCTGTTTTTT. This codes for CASSLIGENTGELFF.

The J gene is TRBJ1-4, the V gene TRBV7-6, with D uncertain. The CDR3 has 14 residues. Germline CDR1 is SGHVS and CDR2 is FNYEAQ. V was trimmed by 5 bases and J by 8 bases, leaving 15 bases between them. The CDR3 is CASSLQALGEKLFF. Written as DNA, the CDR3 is TGTGCCAGCAGCCTCCAAGCCTTGGGGGAAAAACTGTTTTTT. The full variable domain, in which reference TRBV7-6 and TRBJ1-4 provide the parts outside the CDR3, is GAGVSQSPRYKVTKRGQDVALRCDPISGHVSLYWYRQALGQGPEFLTYFNYEAQQDKSGLPNDRFSAERPEGSISTLTIQRTEQRDSAMYRCASSLQALGEKLFFGSGTQLSVL.

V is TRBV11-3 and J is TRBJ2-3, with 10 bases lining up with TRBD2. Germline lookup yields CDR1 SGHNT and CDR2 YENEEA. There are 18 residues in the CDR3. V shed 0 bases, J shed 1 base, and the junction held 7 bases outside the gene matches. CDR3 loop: CASSLDTVGTSGTDTQYF. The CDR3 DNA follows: TGTGCCAGCAGCTTAGATACTGTAGGGACTAGCGGCACAGATACGCAGTATTTT.

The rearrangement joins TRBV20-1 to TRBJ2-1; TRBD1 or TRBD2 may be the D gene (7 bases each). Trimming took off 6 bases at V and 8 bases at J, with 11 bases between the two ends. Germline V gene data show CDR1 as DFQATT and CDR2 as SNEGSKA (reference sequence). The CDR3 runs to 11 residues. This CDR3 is CSARGGHEQFF. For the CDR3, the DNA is TGCAGTGCCAGGGGGGGCCATGAGCAGTTCTTC.

The CDR3, as DNA: TGCGCCAGCAGCCAAGACACGCGTGAAAAACTGTTTTTT. It specifies CASSQDTREKLFF. V gene TRBV4-1 combines with J gene TRBJ1-4; D gene ambiguous. The CDR3 sequence is 13 residues long. The germline V gene has CDR1 MGHRA and CDR2 YSYEKL. Trimming cost V 0 bases and J 7 bases, with 6 bases left between them.

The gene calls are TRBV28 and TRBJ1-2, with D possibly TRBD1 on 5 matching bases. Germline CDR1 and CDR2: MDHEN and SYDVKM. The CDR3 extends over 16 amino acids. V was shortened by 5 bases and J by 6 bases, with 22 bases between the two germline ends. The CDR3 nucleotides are TGTGCCAGCAGTACCTACCCGCGGGGGGTAAAGGATGGCTACACCTTC. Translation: CASSTYPRGVKDGYTF.

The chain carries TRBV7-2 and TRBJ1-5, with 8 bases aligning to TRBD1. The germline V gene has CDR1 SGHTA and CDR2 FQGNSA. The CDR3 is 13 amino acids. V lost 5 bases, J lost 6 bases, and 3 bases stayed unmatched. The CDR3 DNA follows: TGTGCCAGCAGCAGACAGGGGAGTCAGCCCCAGCATTTT. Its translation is CASSRQGSQPQHF.

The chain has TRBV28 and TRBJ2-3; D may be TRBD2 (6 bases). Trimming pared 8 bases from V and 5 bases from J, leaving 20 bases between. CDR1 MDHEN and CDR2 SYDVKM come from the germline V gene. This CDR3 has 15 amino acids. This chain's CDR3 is CASRLIGSLGDTQYF. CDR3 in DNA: TGTGCCAGCCGACTCATCGGGAGTTTGGGAGATACGCAGTATTTT. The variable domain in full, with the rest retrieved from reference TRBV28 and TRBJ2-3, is DVKVTQSSRYLVKRTGEKVFLECVQDMDHENMFWYRQDPGLGLRLIYFSYDVKMKEKGDIPEGYSVSREKKERFSLILESASTNQTSMYLCASRLIGSLGDTQYFGPGTRLTVL.

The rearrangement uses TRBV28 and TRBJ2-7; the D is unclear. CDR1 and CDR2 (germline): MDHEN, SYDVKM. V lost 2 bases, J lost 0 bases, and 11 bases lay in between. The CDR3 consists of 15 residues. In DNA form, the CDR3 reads TGTGCCAGCAGTTTACCCCACTATAGCTCCTACGAGCAGTACTTC. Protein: CASSLPHYSSYEQYF.

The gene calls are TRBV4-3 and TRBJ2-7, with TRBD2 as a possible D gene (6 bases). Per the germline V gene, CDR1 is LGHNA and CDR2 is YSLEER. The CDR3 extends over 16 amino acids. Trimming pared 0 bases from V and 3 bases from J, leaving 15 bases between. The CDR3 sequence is CASSQDWGTEVYEQYF. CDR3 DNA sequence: TGCGCCAGCAGCCAAGATTGGGGGACTGAGGTCTACGAGCAGTACTTC.

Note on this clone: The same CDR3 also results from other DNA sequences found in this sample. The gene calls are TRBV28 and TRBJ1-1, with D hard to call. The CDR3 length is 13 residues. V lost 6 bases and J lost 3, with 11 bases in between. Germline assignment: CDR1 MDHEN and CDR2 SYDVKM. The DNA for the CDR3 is TGTGCCAGCAGCCCAGGCGGGTACACTGAAGCTTTCTTT. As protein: CASSPGGYTEAFF.

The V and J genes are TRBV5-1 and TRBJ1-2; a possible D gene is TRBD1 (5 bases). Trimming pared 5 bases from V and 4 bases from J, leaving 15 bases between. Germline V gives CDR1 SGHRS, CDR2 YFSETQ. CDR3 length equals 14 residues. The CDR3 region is CASREGTSPYGYTF. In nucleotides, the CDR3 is TGCGCCAGCAGGGAGGGGACTTCCCCCTATGGCTACACCTTC.

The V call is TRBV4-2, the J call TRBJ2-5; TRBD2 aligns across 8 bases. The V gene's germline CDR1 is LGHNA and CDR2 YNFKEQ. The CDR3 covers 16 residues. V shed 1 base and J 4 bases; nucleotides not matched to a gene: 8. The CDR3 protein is CASSQGAGTRGETQYF. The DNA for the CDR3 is TGTGCCAGCAGCCAAGGGGCCGGGACTAGGGGAGAGACCCAGTACTTC.

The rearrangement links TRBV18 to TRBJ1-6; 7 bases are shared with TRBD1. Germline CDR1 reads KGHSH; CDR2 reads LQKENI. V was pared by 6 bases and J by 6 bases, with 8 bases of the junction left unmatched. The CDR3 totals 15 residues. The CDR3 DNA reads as TGTGCCAGCTCGCCATCGACAGGGATTAATTCACCCCTCCACTTT. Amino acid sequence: CASSPSTGINSPLHF.

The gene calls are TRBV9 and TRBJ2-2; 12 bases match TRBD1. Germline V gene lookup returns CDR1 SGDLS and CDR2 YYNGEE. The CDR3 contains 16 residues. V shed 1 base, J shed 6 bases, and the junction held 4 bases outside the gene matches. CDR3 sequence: CASSVWDRGLAGELFF. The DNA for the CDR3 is TGTGCCAGCAGCGTATGGGACAGGGGGCTGGCCGGGGAGCTGTTTTTT.